This TCR beta chain was sequenced during a study of T cells in Graves' hyperthyroidism and ophthalmopathy. Study-wide results and caveats: Within blood appeared most thyroid clonotypes that had expanded above 0.001.

The investigators amplified TCR beta CDR3 regions from RNA transcripts. Carried out on the TCR CDR3, a first-round RT-PCR used the HTBI primer set. TCRdb passed the multiplex PCR reads through MiXCR, listing each CDR3 protein once. The sample includes hundreds of thousands of distinct CDR3 sequences, roughly 40% seen only once; the top ten take over 8%. The V gene's germline CDR1 is SQVTM and CDR2 ANQGSEA. The CDR3 totals 15 residues. The V end lost 1 base, the J end lost 7 bases, and 19 bases lay between the germline ends. This clonotype was counted many times. What it binds is unknown. The definition of stable Graves' hyperthyroidism was no ophthalmopathy progression within 18 months. Out of 10 ml of fresh peripheral blood came the PBMCs.

The receptor comes from a man between 18 and 29 years old with Graves' hyperthyroidism. What was sequenced was blood. The chain has TRBV29-1 and TRBJ1-1; D not resolved. The CDR3 DNA follows: TGCAGCGTTGAAGGGGCGGACCGGGAAGCCAGTGAAGCTTTCTTT. This translates into CSVEGADREASEAFF.